Shown below are 3 T cell receptor beta chains from a single sample sequenced in a study of T cells in localized non-small cell lung cancer (dated by TCRdb to 2018 to 2020). Receptor amplification or capture employed the immunoSEQ multiplex PCR assay. TCRdb stores this immuneACCESS table with in-frame sequences only. Part of the clones is absent; in the studies checked, under half of the shortfall reflects unresolved V genes, and no reason is known for the rest. Present in this sample are under 100,000 clones, 88% of which were seen just once. Roughly 20% of the sample is held by the ten biggest clonotypes. Material: peripheral blood, obtained before any cancer treatment. The receptors were sampled from a woman aged 35-75 years with stage I squamous cell lung carcinoma.

V and J are TRBV18 and TRBJ1-5, with 8 bases identical to TRBD1. The CDR3 extends over 17 amino acids. V was pared by 0 bases and J by 1 base, with 5 bases of the junction left unmatched. In germline, CDR1 is KGHSH, CDR2 LQKENI. The CDR3 is CASSPPTGGRSNQPQHF. CDR3 coding DNA: TGTGCCAGCTCACCACCCACAGGGGGAAGGAGCAATCAGCCCCAGCATTTT.

The chain combines TRBV15 with TRBJ1-2; D unclear. Germline V gene data show CDR1 as LNHNV and CDR2 as YYDKDF (reference sequence). The CDR3 runs to 15 residues. Trimming cost V 0 bases and J 2 bases, with 10 bases left between them. CDR3 residues: CATSRDRTVNYGYTF. Written as DNA, the CDR3 is TGTGCCACCAGCAGAGACAGGACTGTCAACTATGGCTACACCTTC.

The chain recombines TRBV6-7 with TRBJ1-1; tentatively, D is TRBD1 (6 bases). TRBV6-7 is recorded as an ORF, its role being uncertain. V was cut by 4 bases and J by 3 bases, with 24 bases left in between. The CDR3 covers 18 residues. CDR3 nucleotide sequence: TGTGCCAGCAGTTCAAAACCGACCCCCGAGAGGGGGGACACTGAAGCTTTCTTT. Encoded protein: CASSSKPTPERGDTEAFF.